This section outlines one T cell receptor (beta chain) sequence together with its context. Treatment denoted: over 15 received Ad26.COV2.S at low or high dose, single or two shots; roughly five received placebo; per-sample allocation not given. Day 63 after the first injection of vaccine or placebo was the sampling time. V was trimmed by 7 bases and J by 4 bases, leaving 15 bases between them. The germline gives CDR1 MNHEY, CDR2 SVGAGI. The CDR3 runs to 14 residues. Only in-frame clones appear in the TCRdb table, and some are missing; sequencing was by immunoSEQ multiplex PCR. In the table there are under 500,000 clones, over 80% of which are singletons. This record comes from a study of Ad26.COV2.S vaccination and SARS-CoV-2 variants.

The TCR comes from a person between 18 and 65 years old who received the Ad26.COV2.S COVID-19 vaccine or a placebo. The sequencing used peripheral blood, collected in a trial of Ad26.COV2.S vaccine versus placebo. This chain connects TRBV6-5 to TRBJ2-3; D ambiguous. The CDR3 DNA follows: TGTGCCAGCACCATAAGGGCGTCCGCAGATACGCAGTATTTT. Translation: CASTIRASADTQYF.